One and the same sample provided the 28 T cell receptor beta chains below, sequenced in a study of OX40 agonist ivuxolimab in advanced cancers. Assay used: immunoSEQ multiplex PCR; TCRdb lists only in-frame clones, some missing. The table has tens of thousands of clones, about 94% seen once. The starting material was CD4+ or CD8+ T cells sorted from blood, obtained in a trial of the OX40 agonist ivuxolimab. The receptors originated from an adult with an advanced solid tumor such as melanoma, head and neck, liver or kidney cancer.

The chain is built from TRBV28 and TRBJ1-6, with 9 positions matching TRBD1. V was pared by 7 bases and J by 4 bases, with 2 bases of the junction left unmatched. The CDR3 totals 14 residues. Germline V gene lookup returns CDR1 MDHEN and CDR2 SYDVKM. The CDR3 protein is CASKDRGYNSPLHF. Here the CDR3 DNA reads TGTGCCAGCAAAGACAGGGGGTATAATTCACCCCTCCACTTT. Combining the CDR3 with reference TRBV28 and TRBJ1-6 gives the whole variable domain DVKVTQSSRYLVKRTGEKVFLECVQDMDHENMFWYRQDPGLGLRLIYFSYDVKMKEKGDIPEGYSVSREKKERFSLILESASTNQTSMYLCASKDRGYNSPLHFGNGTRLTVT.

J is TRBJ2-2 and V is TRBV4-3; TRBD2 matches 7 bases. Losses at the gene ends were 4 bases for V and 7 bases for J; bases not matched to a gene: 6. This CDR3 spans 14 amino acids. Germline lookup yields CDR1 LGHNA and CDR2 YSLEER. CDR3 sequence reads: CASSPRTRIGELFF. CDR3 in DNA: TGCGCCAGCAGCCCCCGGACTAGAATCGGGGAGCTGTTTTTT.

V and J are TRBV7-6 and TRBJ1-5; D is possibly TRBD1 (6 bases). Trimming cost V 1 base and J 5 bases, with 15 bases left between them. Germline V gene data show CDR1 as SGHVS and CDR2 as FNYEAQ. The CDR3 has 16 amino acids. CDR3 sequence reads: CASSLEARGGYQPQHF. The CDR3 nucleotides read TGTGCCAGCAGCTTAGAGGCTAGGGGGGGGTATCAGCCCCAGCATTTT.

This chain links TRBV28 with TRBJ2-2; D may be TRBD1 or TRBD2 (5 bases each). V lost 5 bases to trimming and J lost 6 bases, with 13 bases between them. The CDR3 loop spans 14 amino acids. The germline V gene encodes CDR1 MDHEN and CDR2 SYDVKM. In DNA, the CDR3 is TGTGCCAGCAGTGCCAGGTTGGGGGCCGGGGAGCTGTTTTTT. Amino acid sequence: CASSARLGAGELFF.

As for this clone: Different DNA sequences within this sample yield the same CDR3. The V call is TRBV20-1, the J call TRBJ2-1, with no clear D. The CDR3 is 11 residues long. Germline-derived CDR1 and CDR2 are DFQATT and SNEGSKA (reference sequence). Trimming cost V 1 base and J 4 bases, with 2 bases left between them. DNA for the CDR3: TGCAGTGCTAGAGTATACAATGAGCAGTTCTTC. This sequence encodes CSARVYNEQFF.

The genes are TRBV4-2 and TRBJ1-1, with 11 bases lining up with TRBD1. This CDR3 has 17 residues. Trimming cost V 3 bases and J 2 bases; bases outside gene matches: 8. Per the germline V gene, CDR1 is LGHNA and CDR2 is YNFKEQ. This CDR3 is CASSQGTGTGGNTEAFF. The DNA of the CDR3 is TGTGCCAGCAGCCAGGGGACCGGGACAGGGGGAAACACTGAAGCTTTCTTT.

V and J are TRBV27 and TRBJ2-7; D is perhaps TRBD1 or TRBD2 (5 bases each). In germline, CDR1 is MNHEY, CDR2 SMNVEV (reference sequence). Trimming stripped 3 bases from V and 4 bases from J, with 7 bases between. CDR3 size: 12 residues. The CDR3 region is CASSFGGYEQYF. The DNA of the CDR3 is TGTGCCAGCAGTTTTGGGGGTTACGAGCAGTACTTC.

This chain joins TRBV19 and TRBJ2-3; 7 nucleotides align to TRBD2. The CDR3 runs to 15 residues. Germline trimming cut 6 bases from V and 2 bases from J; bases unmatched to any gene: 8. Germline CDR1 and CDR2: LNHDA and SQIVND (reference sequence). The CDR3 sequence: CASSPTGGPTDTQYF. For the CDR3, the DNA is TGTGCCAGTAGCCCGACGGGGGGTCCCACAGATACGCAGTATTTT.

V gene TRBV7-8 combines with J gene TRBJ2-7, with a possible D match to TRBD1 (6 bases). The germline V gene encodes CDR1 SGHVS and CDR2 FQNEAQ. Trimming left V 4 bases short and J 0 bases short, with 13 bases between. CDR3 length: 15 residues. The CDR3 reads CASSSWTVSSYEQYF. In DNA form, the CDR3 reads TGTGCCAGCAGCTCGTGGACAGTTAGCTCCTACGAGCAGTACTTC.

The rearrangement joins TRBV29-1 to TRBJ2-3; D is uncertain. Germline CDR1 SQVTM, CDR2 ANQGSEA. The V gene lost 3 bases and the J gene lost 5 bases, with 6 bases spanning the gap. The CDR3 covers 11 residues. For the CDR3, the DNA is TGCAGCGTTGACAGAGGAGATACGCAGTATTTT. Its translation: CSVDRGDTQYF.

This clone turned up a few times. V gene TRBV15 combines with J gene TRBJ1-6; 10 bases are shared with TRBD1. This CDR3 has 14 amino acids. Germline V gives CDR1 LNHNV, CDR2 YYDKDF (reference sequence). V was pared by 3 bases and J by 8 bases, with 1 base of the junction left unmatched. CDR3 protein: CATSRGQGYSPLHF. The CDR3 DNA reads as TGTGCCACCAGCAGGGGACAGGGGTATTCACCCCTCCACTTT.

The V call is TRBV6-4, the J call TRBJ2-1; 13 bases match TRBD2. Germline CDR1 reads MRHNA; CDR2 reads SNTAGT. This CDR3 has 15 amino acids. The V gene end was trimmed by 6 bases and the J gene end by 5 bases; junction bases not matched to a gene: 4. The CDR3 DNA reads as TGTGCCAGCAGGGGGGGGACTAGCGGGAACAATGAGCAGTTCTTC. It codes for CASRGGTSGNNEQFF.

The chain recombines TRBV27 with TRBJ2-7; 10 nucleotides match TRBD2. Germline V gives CDR1 MNHEY, CDR2 SMNVEV (reference sequence). The CDR3 runs 16 residues. V dropped 3 bases and J dropped 1; count of bases not matched to a gene: 6. CDR3 protein: CASSFQTSGYSYEQYF. The CDR3 nucleotides read TGTGCCAGCAGTTTCCAGACTAGCGGGTATTCCTACGAGCAGTACTTC.

This clone came up once. The chain has TRBV28 and TRBJ2-7, with 8 bases that match TRBD2. CDR1 is MDHEN and CDR2 is SYDVKM in the germline V gene. With V trimmed by 5 bases and J by 3 bases, 18 bases remained unmatched. This CDR3 has 18 amino acids. The CDR3 protein is CASSPLRGAAGVLYEQYF. In DNA, the CDR3 is TGTGCCAGCAGTCCCTTAAGGGGTGCAGCGGGAGTACTCTACGAGCAGTACTTC.

This clone was observed once. The chain couples TRBV19 to TRBJ1-1; 7 nucleotides agree with TRBD1. CDR1 is LNHDA, CDR2 SQIVND, per germline (reference sequence). CDR3 length equals 13 residues. Losses at the gene ends were 6 bases for V and 11 bases for J; bases not matched to a gene: 12. The CDR3 spells CASSLGQPLEAFF. As DNA, the CDR3 is TGTGCCAGTAGCCTGGGACAGCCCCTGGAGGCTTTCTTT. Together with reference TRBV19 and TRBJ1-1, the CDR3 gives the full variable domain: DGGITQSPKYLFRKEGQNVTLSCEQNLNHDAMYWYRQDPGQGLRLIYYSQIVNDFQKGDIAEGYSVSREKKESFPLTVTSAQKNPTAFYLCASSLGQPLEAFFGQGTRLTVV.

The chain combines TRBV7-9 with TRBJ1-5, with a weak D call TRBD1 (5 bases). Germline CDR1 is SEHNR and CDR2 is FQNEAQ (reference sequence). This CDR3 spans 14 amino acids. V was pared by 3 bases and J by 8 bases, with 14 bases between. CDR3 nucleotide sequence: TGTGCCAGCAGCTTTACGGGGCGAGGGGAGCCCCAGCATTTT. Its protein is CASSFTGRGEPQHF.

The chain carries TRBV27 and TRBJ2-2, with D unresolved. The CDR3 is 14 residues long. Germline V lookup: CDR1 MNHEY, CDR2 SMNVEV (reference sequence). V lost 5 bases and J lost 5, with 12 bases in between. In nucleotides, the CDR3 is TGTGCCAGCAGTCCATTAGGGCAGACCGGGGAGCTGTTTTTT. Encoded protein: CASSPLGQTGELFF.

The DNA for the CDR3 is TGTGCCAGCAGTTTATTACAGGGCACACAGTACTTC. Protein: CASSLLQGTQYF. This chain links TRBV28 with TRBJ2-7, with D possibly being TRBD1 (6 bases). Germline lookup yields CDR1 MDHEN and CDR2 SYDVKM. Trimming took 1 base from V and 10 from J, leaving 11 bases between them. The CDR3 runs to 12 residues.

The J gene is TRBJ2-5, the V gene TRBV7-9; the D is unclear. The CDR3 is made up of 15 amino acids. Germline CDR1 reads SEHNR; CDR2 reads FQNEAQ (reference sequence). Trimming stripped 6 bases from V and 5 bases from J, with 19 bases between. The CDR3 DNA sequence: TGTGCCAGCAGTTCCTTTTCGGAGTCGGAGGAGACCCAGTACTTC. Translation: CASSSFSESEETQYF.

This chain links TRBV6-1 with TRBJ1-1; no firm D call. Germline assignment: CDR1 MNHNS and CDR2 SASEGT. Trimming took off 4 bases at V and 7 bases at J, with 13 bases between the two ends. This CDR3 has 13 residues. In DNA form, the CDR3 reads TGTGCCAGCAGTGGGCCGAGCCGTAATGAAGCTTTCTTT. This sequence encodes CASSGPSRNEAFF.

The chain combines TRBV7-3 with TRBJ2-3, with 9 bases aligning to TRBD1. V shed 5 bases, J shed 5 bases, and the junction held 5 bases outside the gene matches. The CDR3 runs to 14 residues. CDR1 SGHTA and CDR2 FQGTGA come from the germline V gene. The CDR3 loop reads CASSPGQGIDTQYF. The DNA of the CDR3 is TGTGCCAGCAGCCCGGGACAGGGCATAGATACGCAGTATTTT.

The chain links TRBV15 to TRBJ1-6; 9 bases align to TRBD1. Germline V CDR1 and CDR2: LNHNV, YYDKDF (reference sequence). CDR3 length: 18 amino acids. V trimming: 0 bases; J trimming: 5 bases; junction bases outside the gene matches: 8. This CDR3 is CATSRDFPGQGNNSPLHF. The CDR3, as DNA: TGTGCCACCAGCAGAGATTTCCCCGGACAGGGGAATAATTCACCCCTCCACTTT.

The chain combines TRBV11-2 with TRBJ2-7, with 10 bases that match TRBD1. The CDR3 consists of 14 residues. Germline trimming cut 6 bases from V and 2 bases from J; bases unmatched to any gene: 4. Germline CDR1 reads SGHAT; CDR2 reads FQNNGV. CDR3 coding DNA: TGTGCCAGCAGTACCGGACAGGGGGCCTACGAGCAGTACTTC. Protein: CASSTGQGAYEQYF.

The V call is TRBV18, the J call TRBJ2-7; D gene uncertain. Germline V gives CDR1 KGHSH, CDR2 LQKENI. This CDR3 has 12 amino acids. Trimming took off 3 bases at V and 2 bases at J, with 5 bases between the two ends. The CDR3 bases are TGTGCCAGCTCACCGGATACCTACGAGCAGTACTTC. Encoded protein: CASSPDTYEQYF.

The J gene is TRBJ2-3, the V gene TRBV6-4, with 10 nucleotides matching TRBD2. V gave up 3 bases and J gave up 6 bases; unmatched junction bases: 3. CDR1 and CDR2 from the germline V gene are MRHNA and SNTAGT. CDR3 length: 14 amino acids. CDR3 in DNA: TGTGCCAGCAGTGAACTAGCGGGAATGGATACGCAGTATTTT. Its protein product is CASSELAGMDTQYF.

This clone was recorded a few times. This sequence joins TRBV4-1 and TRBJ2-6, with D hard to call. The CDR3 consists of 16 residues. CDR1 is MGHRA and CDR2 is YSYEKL in the germline V gene. V was pared by 0 bases and J by 0 bases, with 6 bases between. This CDR3 is CASSQEAPSGANVLTF. Here the CDR3 DNA reads TGCGCCAGCAGCCAAGAAGCCCCCTCTGGGGCCAACGTCCTGACTTTC.

This clone has only one observation. This chain connects TRBV27 to TRBJ2-7, with D tentatively TRBD1 or TRBD2 (5 bases each). Germline V gene data show CDR1 as MNHEY and CDR2 as SMNVEV (reference sequence). This CDR3 has 14 amino acids. The V gene lost 2 bases and the J gene lost 2 bases, with 10 bases spanning the gap. The CDR3 DNA follows: TGTGCCAGCAGTTTAGGTGGGACCACCTACGAGCAGTACTTC. It translates to CASSLGGTTYEQYF.

This chain connects TRBV29-1 to TRBJ2-4, with D perhaps given as TRBD1 or TRBD2 (5 bases each). CDR1 is SQVTM, CDR2 ANQGSEA, per germline. V lost 5 bases and J 0 bases, leaving 14 bases between the germline ends. The CDR3 is 15 residues long. CDR3 bases: TGCAGCGTTTCGGGGCTAGTACTAGCCAAAAACATTCAGTACTTC. Translating gives CSVSGLVLAKNIQYF.